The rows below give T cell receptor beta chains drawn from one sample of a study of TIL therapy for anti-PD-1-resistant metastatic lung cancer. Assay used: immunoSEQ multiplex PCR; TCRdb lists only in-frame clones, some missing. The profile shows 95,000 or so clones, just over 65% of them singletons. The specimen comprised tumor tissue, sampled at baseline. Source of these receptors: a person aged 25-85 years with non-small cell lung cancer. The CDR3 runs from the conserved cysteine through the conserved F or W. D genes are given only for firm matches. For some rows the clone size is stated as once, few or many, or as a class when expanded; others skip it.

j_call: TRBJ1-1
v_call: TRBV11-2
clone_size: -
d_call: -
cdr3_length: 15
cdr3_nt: TGTGCCAGCAGCTTAGTAGCGGGGGATTTCACTGAAGCTTTCTTT
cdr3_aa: CASSLVAGDFTEAFF

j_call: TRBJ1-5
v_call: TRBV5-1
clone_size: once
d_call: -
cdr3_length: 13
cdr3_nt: TGCGCCAGCAGCTTGGGGAGCAATCAGCCCCAGCATTTT
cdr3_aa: CASSLGSNQPQHF

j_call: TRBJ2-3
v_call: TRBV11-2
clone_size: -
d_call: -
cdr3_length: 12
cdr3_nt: TGTGCCAGCAAGTCGAGCACAGATACGCAGTATTTT
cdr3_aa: CASKSSTDTQYF

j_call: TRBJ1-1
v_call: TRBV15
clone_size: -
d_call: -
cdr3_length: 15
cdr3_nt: TGTGCCACCAGCAAAGGTGACAGGTTAGAGACTGAAGCTTTCTTT
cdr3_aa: CATSKGDRLETEAFF

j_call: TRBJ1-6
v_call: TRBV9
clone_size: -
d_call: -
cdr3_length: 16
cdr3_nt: TGTGCCAGCAGCGTGGGGGAGCCGGGGTATAATTCACCCCTCCACTTT
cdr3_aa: CASSVGEPGYNSPLHF

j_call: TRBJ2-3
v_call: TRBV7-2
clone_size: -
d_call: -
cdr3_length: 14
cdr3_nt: TGTGCCAGCAGCCAGACCACTAGCACAGATACGCAGTATTTT
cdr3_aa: CASSQTTSTDTQYF

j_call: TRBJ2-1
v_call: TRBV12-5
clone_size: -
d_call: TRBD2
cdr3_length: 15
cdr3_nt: TGTGCTAGTGGAACGGGACTAGCCGCGAACAATGAGCAGTTCTTC
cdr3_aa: CASGTGLAANNEQFF

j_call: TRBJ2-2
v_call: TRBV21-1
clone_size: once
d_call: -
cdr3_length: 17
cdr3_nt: TGTGCCAGCAGCACAGATAGCGGGCTTATGAACACCGGGGAGCTGTTTTTT
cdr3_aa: CASSTDSGLMNTGELFF

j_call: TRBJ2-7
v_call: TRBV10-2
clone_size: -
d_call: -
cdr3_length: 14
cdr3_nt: TGCGCCAGCAGAGACGGGGGTTTGGGCTACGAGCAGTACTTC
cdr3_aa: CASRDGGLGYEQYF

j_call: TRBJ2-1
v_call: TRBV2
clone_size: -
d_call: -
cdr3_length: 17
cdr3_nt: TGTGCCAGCAGTGAGGGGACCACTAGCATCCCGTACAATGAGCAGTTCTTC
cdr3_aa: CASSEGTTSIPYNEQFF

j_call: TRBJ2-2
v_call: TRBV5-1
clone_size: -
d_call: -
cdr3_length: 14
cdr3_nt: TGCGCCAGCAGCTTGACTGGCAACACCGGGGAGCTGTTTTTT
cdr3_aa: CASSLTGNTGELFF

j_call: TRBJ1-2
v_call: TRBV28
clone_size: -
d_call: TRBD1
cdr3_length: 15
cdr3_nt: TGTGCCAGCAGTTTGTCAGGGGGCCTCAACTATGGCTACACCTTC
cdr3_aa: CASSLSGGLNYGYTF

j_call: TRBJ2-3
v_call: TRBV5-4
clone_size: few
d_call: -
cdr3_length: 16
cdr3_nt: TGTGCCAGCAGCTTGTTGGTGGTATCTAGCACAGATACGCAGTATTTT
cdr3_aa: CASSLLVVSSTDTQYF

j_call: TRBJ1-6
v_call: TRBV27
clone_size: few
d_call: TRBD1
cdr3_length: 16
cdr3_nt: TGTGCCAGCAGTTTAAGAGGGGGCGCATCTAATTCACCCCTCCACTTT
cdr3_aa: CASSLRGGASNSPLHF

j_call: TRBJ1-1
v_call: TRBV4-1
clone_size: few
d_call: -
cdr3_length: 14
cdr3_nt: TGCGCCAGCAGCCAAGCGTCCGGGAACACTGAAGCTTTCTTT
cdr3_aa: CASSQASGNTEAFF

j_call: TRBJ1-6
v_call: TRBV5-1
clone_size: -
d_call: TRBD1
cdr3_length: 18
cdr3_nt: TGCGCCAGCAGCGCAACAGGGGGCGGAGGCCCCGGTCGTTTTCCCCTCCACTTT
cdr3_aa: CASSATGGGGPGRFPLHF

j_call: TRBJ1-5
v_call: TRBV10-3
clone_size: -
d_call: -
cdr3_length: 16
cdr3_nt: TGTGCCATCAGTGATGGGGACCGGGCAGGCAATCAGCCCCAGCATTTT
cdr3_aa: CAISDGDRAGNQPQHF

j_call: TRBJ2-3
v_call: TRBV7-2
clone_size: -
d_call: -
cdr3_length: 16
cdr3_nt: TGTGCCAGCCGACCGGACAACCAAAAAAGCACAGATACGCAGTATTTT
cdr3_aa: CASRPDNQKSTDTQYF

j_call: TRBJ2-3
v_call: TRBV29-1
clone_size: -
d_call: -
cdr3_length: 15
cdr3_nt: TGCAGCGTTGATCTGGCGGGGGCTAGCACAGATACGCAGTATTTT
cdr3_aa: CSVDLAGASTDTQYF

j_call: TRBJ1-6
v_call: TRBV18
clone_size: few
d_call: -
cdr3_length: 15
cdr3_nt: TGTGCCAGCTCACCGCCCAGAGGGGATGGTTCACCCCTCCACTTT
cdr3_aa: CASSPPRGDGSPLHF

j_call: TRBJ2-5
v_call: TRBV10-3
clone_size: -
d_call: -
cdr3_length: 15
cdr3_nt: TGTGCCATCAGTGAAGGGAACAGGGGAGGGGAGACCCAGTACTTC
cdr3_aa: CAISEGNRGGETQYF

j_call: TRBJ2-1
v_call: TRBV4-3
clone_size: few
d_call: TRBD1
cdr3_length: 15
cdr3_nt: TGCGCCAGCAGCCAAGCGGGGACAGCCTACAATGAGCAGTTCTTC
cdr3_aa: CASSQAGTAYNEQFF

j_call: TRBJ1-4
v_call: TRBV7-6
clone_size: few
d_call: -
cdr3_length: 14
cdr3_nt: TGTGCCAGCAGCTCGACAGTCCGGAATGAAAAACTGTTTTTT
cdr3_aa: CASSSTVRNEKLFF

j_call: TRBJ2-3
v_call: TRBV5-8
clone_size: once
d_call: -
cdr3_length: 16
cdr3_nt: TGTGCCAGCAGCTCCCGAGGGGGGTCAACCACAGATACGCAGTATTTT
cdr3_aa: CASSSRGGSTTDTQYF

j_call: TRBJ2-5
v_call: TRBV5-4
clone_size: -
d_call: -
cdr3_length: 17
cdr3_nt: TGTGCCAGCAGCTTGAAACGTAGCGGAGTAGCCCCAGAGACCCAGTACTTC
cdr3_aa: CASSLKRSGVAPETQYF

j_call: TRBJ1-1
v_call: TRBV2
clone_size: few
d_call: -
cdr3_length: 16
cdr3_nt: TGTGCCAGCAGTGGGTACAGGAGCCCCGGAAGGACTGAAGCTTTCTTT
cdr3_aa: CASSGYRSPGRTEAFF

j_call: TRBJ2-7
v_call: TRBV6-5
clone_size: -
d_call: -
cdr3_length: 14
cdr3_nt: TGTGCCAGCAGTACAAGGGGTTCGTTCTACGAGCAGTACTTC
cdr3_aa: CASSTRGSFYEQYF

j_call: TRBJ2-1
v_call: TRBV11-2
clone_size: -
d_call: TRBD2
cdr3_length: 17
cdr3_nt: TGTGCCAGCAGCTTAGGATTTGCGGGAGATTCCTACAATGAGCAGTTCTTC
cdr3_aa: CASSLGFAGDSYNEQFF

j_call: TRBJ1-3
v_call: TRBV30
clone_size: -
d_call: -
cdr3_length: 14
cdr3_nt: TGTGCCTGGAGTGTGGGCGGTCCTGGAAACACCATATATTTT
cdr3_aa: CAWSVGGPGNTIYF

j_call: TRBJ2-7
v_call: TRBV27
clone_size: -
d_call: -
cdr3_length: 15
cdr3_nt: TGTGCCAGCAGTTTATCATCAGGGGCCAACTACGAGCAGTACTTC
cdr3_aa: CASSLSSGANYEQYF

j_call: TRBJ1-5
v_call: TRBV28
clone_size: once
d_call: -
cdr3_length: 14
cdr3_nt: TGTGCCAGCAGCGTGGGACGGTTCAATCAGCCCCAGCATTTT
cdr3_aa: CASSVGRFNQPQHF

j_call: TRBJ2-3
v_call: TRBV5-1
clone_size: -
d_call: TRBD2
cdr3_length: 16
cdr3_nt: TGCGCCAGCAGCTTGGGACTAGCGGATAGCACAGATACGCAGTATTTT
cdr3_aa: CASSLGLADSTDTQYF

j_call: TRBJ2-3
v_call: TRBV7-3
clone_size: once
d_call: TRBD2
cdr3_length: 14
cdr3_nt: TGTGCCAGCAGCTCTAGCGGGAGCACAGATACGCAGTATTTT
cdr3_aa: CASSSSGSTDTQYF

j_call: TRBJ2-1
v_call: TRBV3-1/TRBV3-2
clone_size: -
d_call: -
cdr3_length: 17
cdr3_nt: TGTGCCAGCAGCCATAACACAGGGATTATCTCCTACAATGAGCAGTTCTTC
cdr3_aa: CASSHNTGIISYNEQFF

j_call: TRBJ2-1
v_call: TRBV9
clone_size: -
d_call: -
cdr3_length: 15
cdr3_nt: TGTGCCAGCAGCGTAGAACTTAGCTCCTACAATGAGCAGTTCTTC
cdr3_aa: CASSVELSSYNEQFF

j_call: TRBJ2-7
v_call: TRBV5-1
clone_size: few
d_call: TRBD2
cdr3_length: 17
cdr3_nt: TGCGCCAGCAGTGGGGGACTAGCGGCCTCCTCCGGGTGGGAGCAGTACTTC
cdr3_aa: CASSGGLAASSGWEQYF

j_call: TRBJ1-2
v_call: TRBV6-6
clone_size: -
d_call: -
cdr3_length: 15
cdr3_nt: TGTGCCAGCATCTCACATATGGAATCTAACTATGGCTACACCTTC
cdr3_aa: CASISHMESNYGYTF

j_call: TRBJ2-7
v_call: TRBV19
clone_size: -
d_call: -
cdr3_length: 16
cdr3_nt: TGTGCCAGTAGTGAAGCTACAGGGAGTTCTCGATGGGAGCAGTACTTC
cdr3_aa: CASSEATGSSRWEQYF

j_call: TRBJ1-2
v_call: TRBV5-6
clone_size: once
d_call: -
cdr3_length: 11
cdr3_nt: TGTGCCAGCAGCAGGGATACGGTCTACACCTTC
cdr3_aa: CASSRDTVYTF

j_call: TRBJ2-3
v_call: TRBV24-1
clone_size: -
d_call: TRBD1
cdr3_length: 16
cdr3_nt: TGTGCCACCAGTGATTCTCAATTACAGGGGCCAGATACGCAGTATTTT
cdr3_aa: CATSDSQLQGPDTQYF

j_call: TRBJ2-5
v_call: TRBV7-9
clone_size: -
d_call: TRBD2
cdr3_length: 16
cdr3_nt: TGTGCCAGCAGCTCGCCGGGACTAGCGTCGCAAGAGACCCAGTACTTC
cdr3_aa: CASSSPGLASQETQYF

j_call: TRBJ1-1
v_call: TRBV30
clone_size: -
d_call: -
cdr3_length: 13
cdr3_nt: TGTGCCTGGAGTGTACGGACGAACACTGAAGCTTTCTTT
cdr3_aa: CAWSVRTNTEAFF

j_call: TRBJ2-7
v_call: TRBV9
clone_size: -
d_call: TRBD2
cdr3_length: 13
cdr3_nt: TGTGCCAGCAGCCCCTTCGGGGGGTACGAGCAGTACTTC
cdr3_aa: CASSPFGGYEQYF

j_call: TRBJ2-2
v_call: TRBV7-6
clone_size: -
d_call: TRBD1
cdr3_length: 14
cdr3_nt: TGTGCCAGCAGCATGGACAGGGGCGGCGGGGAGCTGTTTTTT
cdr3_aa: CASSMDRGGGELFF

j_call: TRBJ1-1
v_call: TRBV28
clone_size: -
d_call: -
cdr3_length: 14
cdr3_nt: TGTGCCAGCAGTTTAAAACTGACAAACACTGAAGCTTTCTTT
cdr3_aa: CASSLKLTNTEAFF

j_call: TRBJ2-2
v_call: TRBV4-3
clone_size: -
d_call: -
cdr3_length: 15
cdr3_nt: TGCGCCACCAGCCGACTCACCGACGGGACCGGGGAGCTGTTTTTT
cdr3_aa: CATSRLTDGTGELFF

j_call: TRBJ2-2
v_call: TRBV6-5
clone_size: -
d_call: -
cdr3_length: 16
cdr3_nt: TGTGCCAGCAGTTACACCCCGGGACAAGACACCGGGGAGCTGTTTTTT
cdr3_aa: CASSYTPGQDTGELFF